This T cell receptor (beta chain) was identified in a study of cytomegalovirus exposure and HLA in healthy donors. Germline trimming cut 7 bases from V and 11 bases from J; bases unmatched to any gene: 6. This CDR3 is 11 amino acids long. CDR1 MNHNY and CDR2 SVGAGI come from the germline V gene (reference sequence). PCR used 60 Vbeta primers and 13 Jbeta primers. TCRdb keeps only in-frame clones here, not all; method: immunoSEQ multiplex PCR. This table has fewer than 200,000 clones, 87% appearing once. This clone was seen a handful of times. The sequenced sample consisted of PBMCs. The chain is built from TRBV6-6 and TRBJ1-1; 8 positions agree with TRBD1. The TCR sequence derives from a boy under 10 years old in good health and CMV-seronegative. Here the CDR3 reads CASTQTGVAFF. CDR3 DNA: TGTGCCAGCACACAGACAGGGGTGGCTTTCTTT.